This record looks at one T cell receptor beta chain sequence and its context. There is no known antigen for this receptor. No quality values exist for individual bases; no much larger clone is one base distant. The CDR3 spans 14 residues, from the cysteine through the phenylalanine. Of all the DNA, just the CDR3 is kept, 42 bases in frame from base 1. Via the germline V gene, CDR1 is SGHVS and CDR2 FNYEAQ. The germline ends are 13 bases apart after V is trimmed by 8 bases and J by 3 bases. This sample is part of a study of OX40 agonist ivuxolimab in advanced cancers. Regarding the study in general: Ivuxolimab was an agonistic, fully human IgG2 monoclonal antibody directed against OX40 (CD134), a costimulatory receptor. Intravenous ivuxolimab was administered to patients every 2 weeks at six dose levels: 0.01, 0.1, 0.3, 1.5, 3 and 10 mg/kg. Of the roughly 52 dose-escalation patients, hepatocellular carcinoma was present in around 20, melanoma in approximately 15, renal cell carcinoma in 9 and head and neck cancer in 9. The dose-escalation cohort was about 86% male with a mean age of 60 years, ranging from roughly 20 to 80. Patients were allowed to have had prior anti-PD-1, anti-PD-L1 or anti-CTLA-4 therapy, and roughly two fifths of the dose-escalation patients had been treated with checkpoint inhibitors. Partial responses occurred in three dose-escalation patients, of whom one had hepatocellular carcinoma and two had cutaneous melanoma. Peripheral TCRbeta sequencing aimed to test whether ivuxolimab altered TCR sequence diversity and caused clonal T-cell expansion. The monotherapy dose-escalation portion (N of about 50 patients) of the phase I ivuxolimab trial is reported in the paper. Broader findings and caveats from the paper: In the 0.1-3.0 mg/kg groups, partial responders had among the lowest normalized peripheral clonal expansion, particularly in CD8+ T cells. Clonal expansion of both CD4+ and CD8+ blood T cells was observed from baseline to week 6 at doses 0.1 to 3.0 mg/kg. Antigen specificity was not determined for the clonally expanded peripheral T cells. Low levels of normalized T-cell clonal expansion were also shown by some nonresponding patients. After ivuxolimab, more expanded clones were found on average in CD8+ T cells than in CD4+ T cells.

Patients with a history of autoimmune disease or receiving systemic immunosuppression were excluded from the trial. In every dose cohort, peripheral blood was drawn for TCR sequencing at baseline, cycle 4 day 1, and cycle 7 day 1. The samples were drawn from a first-in-human, open-label, multicenter phase I dose-escalation trial of ivuxolimab. Adults with locally advanced or metastatic head and neck squamous cell, hepatocellular, melanoma or renal cell carcinoma were enrolled in the trial. Before TCR sequencing, CD4+ T cells and CD8+ T cells from peripheral blood were sorted into separate populations. For sequencing of the TCRbeta CDR3 region, genomic DNA was extracted from the sorted cells. The immunoSEQ Assay was used to sequence the TCRbeta CDR3 regions. TCRdb stores this immuneACCESS table with in-frame sequences only. Part of the clones is absent; in the studies checked, under half of the shortfall reflects unresolved V genes, and no reason is known for the rest. The sample data list 75,000 to 80,000 clones, and about four fifths of these were observed just once. The top ten hold about 0.71% of the sample.

The V gene is TRBV7-6 and the J gene is TRBJ2-2, with a weak D call of TRBD1 (6 bases match). Sequencing was performed on CD4+ or CD8+ T cells sorted from blood, taken in a trial of the OX40 agonist ivuxolimab. This receptor was identified in an adult with an advanced solid tumor such as melanoma, head and neck, liver or kidney cancer. The CDR3 has the sequence CASRQGTDTGELFF. The DNA sequence is given as TGTGCCAGCCGGCAGGGGACCGACACCGGGGAGCTGTTTTTT.